The clone carrying this T cell receptor beta chain occurred a few times. Its target is not known. This sample is drawn from a study of T cells after yellow fever vaccination. As for the study in general: Fractions containing few cells were prepared with SMART-Seq v4 Ultra Low Input.

The length of the CDR3 is 12 residues. Trimming pared 6 bases from V and 4 bases from J, leaving 7 bases between. Germline CDR1 reads SEHNR; CDR2 reads FQNEAQ (reference sequence). TCRdb re-called the 5' RACE reads with MiXCR, one entry per CDR3 protein. Of approximately 250,000 distinct CDR3 sequences in the sample, about 5.2% were seen once. Findings and caveats of the study: Secondary responses were weaker yet peaked faster, day 5 versus 15. Most primary-vaccination clones recurred post-booster (roughly 97% CD4, about 90% CD8).

The V gene is TRBV7-9, the J gene TRBJ1-3; no reliable D call. Sample: CD4+ T cells sorted from PBMCs, taken on the day of the yellow fever booster vaccination. The origin of this receptor is a young man who received the YFV17D yellow fever vaccine. The CDR3 coding sequence is TGTGCCAGCAGTTCGACGGGAAACACCATATATTTT. Its translation: CASSSTGNTIYF. Together with reference TRBV7-9 and TRBJ1-3, the CDR3 gives the full variable domain: DTGVSQNPRHKITKRGQNVTFRCDPISEHNRLYWYRQTLGQGPEFLTYFQNEAQLEKSRLLSDRFSAERPKGSFSTLEIQRTEQGDSAMYLCASSSTGNTIYFGEGSWLTVV.